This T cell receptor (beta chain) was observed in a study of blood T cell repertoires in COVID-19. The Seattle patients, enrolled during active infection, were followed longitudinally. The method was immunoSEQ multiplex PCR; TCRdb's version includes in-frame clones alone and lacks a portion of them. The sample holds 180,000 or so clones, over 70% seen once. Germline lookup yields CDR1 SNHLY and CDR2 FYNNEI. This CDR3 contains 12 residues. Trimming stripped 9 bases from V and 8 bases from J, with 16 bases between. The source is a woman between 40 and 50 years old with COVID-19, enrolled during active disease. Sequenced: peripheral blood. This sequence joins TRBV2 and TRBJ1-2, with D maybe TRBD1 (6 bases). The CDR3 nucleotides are TGTGCCAGGACAGGTTCGGAAGGGGGCTACACCTTC. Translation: CARTGSEGGYTF.